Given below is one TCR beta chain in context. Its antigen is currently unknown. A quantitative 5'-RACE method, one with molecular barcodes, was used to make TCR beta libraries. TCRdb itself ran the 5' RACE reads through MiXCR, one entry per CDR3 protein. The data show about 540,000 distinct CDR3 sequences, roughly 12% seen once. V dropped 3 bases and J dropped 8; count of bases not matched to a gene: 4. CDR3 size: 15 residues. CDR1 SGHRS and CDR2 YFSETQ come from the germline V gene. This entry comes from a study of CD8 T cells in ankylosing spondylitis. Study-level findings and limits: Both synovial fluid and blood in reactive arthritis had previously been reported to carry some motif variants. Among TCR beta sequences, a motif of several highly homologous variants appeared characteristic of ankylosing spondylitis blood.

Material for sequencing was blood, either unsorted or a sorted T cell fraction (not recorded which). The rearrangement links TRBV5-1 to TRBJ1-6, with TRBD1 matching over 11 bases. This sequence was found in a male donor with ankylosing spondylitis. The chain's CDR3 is CASSSRTGGDSPLHF. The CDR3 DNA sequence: TGCGCCAGCAGCTCCCGGACAGGGGGCGATTCACCCCTCCACTTT. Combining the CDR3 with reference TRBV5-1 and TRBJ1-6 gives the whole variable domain KAGVTQTPRYLIKTRGQQVTLSCSPISGHRSVSWYQQTPGQGLQFLFEYFSETQRNKGNFPGRFSGRQFSNSRSEMNVSTLELGDSALYLCASSSRTGGDSPLHFGNGTRLTVT.